This T cell receptor (beta chain) was documented in a study of CD8 T cells in ankylosing spondylitis (dated by TCRdb to 2017 to 2019). Notes on the research overall: The study set out to find disease-linked TCR variants by profiling T cell receptor beta repertoires in ankylosing spondylitis patients and healthy donors. The whole study cohort included 108 healthy donors and around 24 ankylosing spondylitis patients. Peripheral blood was sampled, and synovial fluid was also collected from ankylosing spondylitis patients.

The CDR3 covers 17 residues, taking in both the cysteine and the phenylalanine. The only DNA kept is the CDR3, 51 bases in frame from the first base. Trimming at the junction amounts to 1 base on V and 7 bases on J, and the germline ends lie 22 bases apart. For CDR1 and CDR2, the germline V gene lists SGHAT and FQNNGV. The research as a whole found: Some of the motif variants had been reported before in the synovial fluid and blood of reactive arthritis patients, a finding that suggests common disease-initiation mechanisms. The disease-linked clones were reported to be significantly enriched in matched synovial fluid samples from ankylosing spondylitis patients. The disease-linked clones showed a CD8+ phenotype and occurred at relatively low frequencies in peripheral blood. Blood from ankylosing spondylitis patients appeared to be characterized by a TCR beta motif made up of fewer than ten highly homologous amino acid variants.

The sequencing machine was an Illumina HiSeq 2500. TCR beta libraries were prepared by quantitative 5'-RACE with molecular barcodes. The paper's data handling went like this. A new computational method, built on a probabilistic model of VDJ rearrangement, was used to identify disease-linked TCR variants. Clones were called with MiXCR by TCRdb after fastp trimmed the public reads at Q25, and only in-frame beta chains were retained. Rows are unified per CDR3 protein, each entry keeping the most common DNA and genes. TCRdb assigned the V and J calls; the authors' analysis was not used. This sample is represented by roughly 190,000 distinct CDR3 sequences; 9.5% to 15% of them were singletons. In total, the top ten clones hold approximately 16% of the sample. This clonotype was seen a handful of times. Its target antigen remains unknown. No quality values exist for individual bases; no much larger clone is one base distant.

This chain is built from TRBV11-2 and TRBJ1-2, with TRBD1 perhaps the D gene, on 5 matching bases. The specimen was blood, either unsorted or a sorted T cell fraction (not recorded which). This TCR derives from a male donor with ankylosing spondylitis or in good health (not recorded which). The CDR3: CASSLGRPGTVPFGYTF. The DNA reads TGTGCCAGCAGCTTAGGCCGACCCGGGACGGTCCCTTTTGGCTACACCTTC.